The clone carrying this T cell receptor (beta chain) was observed a few times. V shed 0 bases and J shed 14 bases, with 17 bases lying between them. This CDR3 has 14 residues. CDR1 and CDR2 from the germline V gene are DFQATT and SNEGSKA (reference sequence). These data belong to a study of T cells in Graves' hyperthyroidism and ophthalmopathy. At the level of the study: Peripheral blood sampling occurred at initial diagnosis, before any treatment.

Researchers took RNA transcripts and amplified the TCR beta CDR3 regions from them. HTBI primers were employed in a first-round RT-PCR of the TCR CDR3. TCRdb ran MiXCR on the multiplex PCR reads and lists one entry per CDR3 protein. Among about 270,000 distinct CDR3 sequences listed, nearly 15% were seen once. The source material was blood. The source of this sequence is a woman in her forties or fifties with Graves' hyperthyroidism that later progressed to Graves' ophthalmopathy. The chain uses TRBV20-1 and TRBJ1-6; a weak D match, TRBD1 (5 bases). The CDR3 sequence is CSARDFWGRQSLHF. The CDR3 DNA reads as TGCAGTGCTAGAGATTTTTGGGGACGGCAGTCCCTCCACTTT.